This T cell receptor beta chain was documented in a study of cytomegalovirus exposure and HLA in healthy donors. With regard to this clone: Its antigen is undetermined.

The PCR ran on 60 Vbeta and 13 Jbeta primers. Produced via immunoSEQ multiplex PCR; TCRdb's table is partial and in-frame only. The sample has approximately 200,000 clones, 79% seen once. The germline CDR1 and CDR2 sequences are KGHSH and LQKENI. The V end was cut by 1 base, the J end by 7 bases, with 13 bases between. The CDR3 is made up of 15 amino acids. Study results and limitations: Researchers catalogued roughly 150 TCR beta chains as cytomegalovirus-associated. Specificity for CMV antigens was confirmed in vitro for a few of the CMV-associated chains.

Donors were nominally healthy when sampled, though unrecorded immune exposures were likely. The sample was PBMCs. The receptor was isolated from a woman aged 30 to 39 in good health and CMV-seropositive. The rearrangement uses TRBV18 and TRBJ2-2; D might be TRBD1 (5 bases). CDR3 in DNA: TGTGCCAGCTCACCACAGGCCAGGGCGGACGGGGAGCTGTTTTTT. Translating it yields CASSPQARADGELFF.